This TCR beta chain was recovered during a study of cytomegalovirus exposure and HLA in healthy donors. Whole-study findings and limits: Immune exposure data for these donors was limited to CMV serostatus.

The CDR3 contains 14 residues. Trimming took off 4 bases at V and 0 bases at J, with 10 bases between the two ends. Germline V gives CDR1 MNHEY, CDR2 SVGAGI. With regard to this clone: Its antigen is unidentified.

PCR used 60 Vbeta primers and 13 Jbeta primers. Generated by immunoSEQ multiplex PCR, the TCRdb table keeps only in-frame clones and is missing some. In the table there are more than 85,000 clones, less than 70% of which are singletons. The sequencing sample was made of PBMCs. J is TRBJ2-7 and V is TRBV6-5; D perhaps matches TRBD1 (6 bases). The origin of this receptor is a woman in her 70s in good health and CMV-seropositive. The CDR3 reads CASSFQGSSYEQYF. The DNA of the CDR3 is TGTGCCAGCAGTTTTCAGGGGAGCTCCTACGAGCAGTACTTC.